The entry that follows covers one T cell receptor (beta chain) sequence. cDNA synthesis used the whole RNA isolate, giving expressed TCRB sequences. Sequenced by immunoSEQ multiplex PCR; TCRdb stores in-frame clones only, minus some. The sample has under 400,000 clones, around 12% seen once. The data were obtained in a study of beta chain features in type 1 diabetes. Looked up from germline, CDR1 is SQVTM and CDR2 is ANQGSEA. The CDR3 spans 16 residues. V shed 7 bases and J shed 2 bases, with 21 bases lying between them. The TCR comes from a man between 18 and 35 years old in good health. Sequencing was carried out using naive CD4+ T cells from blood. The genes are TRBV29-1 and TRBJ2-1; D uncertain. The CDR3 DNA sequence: TGCAGCGGAGGCTCTGGCCGGGTCTACCCCTACAATGAGCAGTTCTTC. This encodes CSGGSGRVYPYNEQFF.